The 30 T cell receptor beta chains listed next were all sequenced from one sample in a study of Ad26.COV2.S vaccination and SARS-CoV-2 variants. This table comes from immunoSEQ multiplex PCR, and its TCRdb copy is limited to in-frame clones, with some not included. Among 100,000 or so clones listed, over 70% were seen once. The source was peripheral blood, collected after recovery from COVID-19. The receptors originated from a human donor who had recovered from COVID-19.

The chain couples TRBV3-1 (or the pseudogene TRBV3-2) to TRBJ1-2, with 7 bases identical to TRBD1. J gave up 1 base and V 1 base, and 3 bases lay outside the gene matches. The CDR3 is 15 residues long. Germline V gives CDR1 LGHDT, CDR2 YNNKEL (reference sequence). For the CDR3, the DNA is TGTGCCAGCAGCCAAGGTGGGGACAGTAACTATGGCTACACCTTC. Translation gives CASSQGGDSNYGYTF.

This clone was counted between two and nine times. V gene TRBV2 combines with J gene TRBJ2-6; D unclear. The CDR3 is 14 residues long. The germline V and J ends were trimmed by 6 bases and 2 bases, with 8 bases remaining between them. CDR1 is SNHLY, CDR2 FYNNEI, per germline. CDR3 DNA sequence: TGTGCCAGCAGGCCCACTACTGGGGCCAACGTCCTGACTTTC. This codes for CASRPTTGANVLTF.

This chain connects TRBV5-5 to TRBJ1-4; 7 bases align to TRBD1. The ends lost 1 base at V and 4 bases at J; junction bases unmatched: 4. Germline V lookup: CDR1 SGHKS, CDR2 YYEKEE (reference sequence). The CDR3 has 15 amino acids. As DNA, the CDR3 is TGTGCCAGCAGCTTGACAGGGGAGGATAATGAAAAACTGTTTTTT. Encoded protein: CASSLTGEDNEKLFF.

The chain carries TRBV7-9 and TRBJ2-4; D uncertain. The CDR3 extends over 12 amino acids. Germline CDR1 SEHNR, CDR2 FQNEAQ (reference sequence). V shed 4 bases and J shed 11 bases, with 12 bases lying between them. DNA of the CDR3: TGTGCCAGCAGCTGGGCTACAGAACTTCAGTACTTC. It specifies CASSWATELQYF.

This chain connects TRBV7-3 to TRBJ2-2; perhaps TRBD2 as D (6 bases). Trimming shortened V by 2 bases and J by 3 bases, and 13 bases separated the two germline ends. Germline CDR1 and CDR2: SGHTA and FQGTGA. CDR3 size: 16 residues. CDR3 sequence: CASSLGGSGDTGELFF. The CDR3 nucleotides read TGTGCCAGCAGCTTAGGAGGGTCCGGGGACACCGGGGAGCTGTTTTTT. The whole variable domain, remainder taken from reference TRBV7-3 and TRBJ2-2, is GAGVSQTPSNKVTEKGKYVELRCDPISGHTALYWYRQSLGQGPEFLIYFQGTGAADDSGLPNDRFFAVRPEGSVSTLKIQRTERGDSAVYLCASSLGGSGDTGELFFGEGSRLTVL.

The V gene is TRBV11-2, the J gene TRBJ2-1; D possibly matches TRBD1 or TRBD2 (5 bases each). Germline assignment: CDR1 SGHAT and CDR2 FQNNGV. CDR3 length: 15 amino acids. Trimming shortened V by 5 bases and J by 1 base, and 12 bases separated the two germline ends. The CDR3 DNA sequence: TGTGCCAGCAGCCTTAATGGGGGATCCTACAATGAGCAGTTCTTC. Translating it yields CASSLNGGSYNEQFF.

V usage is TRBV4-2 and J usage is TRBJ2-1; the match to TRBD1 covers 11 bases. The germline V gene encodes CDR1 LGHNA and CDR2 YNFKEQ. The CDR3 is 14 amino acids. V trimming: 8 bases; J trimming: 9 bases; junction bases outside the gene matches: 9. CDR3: CASVQGQGAFEQFF. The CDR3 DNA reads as TGTGCCAGCGTTCAAGGACAGGGGGCTTTTGAGCAGTTCTTC.

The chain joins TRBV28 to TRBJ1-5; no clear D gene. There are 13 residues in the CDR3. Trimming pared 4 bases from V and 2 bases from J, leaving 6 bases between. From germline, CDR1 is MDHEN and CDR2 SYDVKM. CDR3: CASSWGGNQPQHF. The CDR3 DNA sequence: TGTGCCAGCAGTTGGGGTGGCAATCAGCCCCAGCATTTT.

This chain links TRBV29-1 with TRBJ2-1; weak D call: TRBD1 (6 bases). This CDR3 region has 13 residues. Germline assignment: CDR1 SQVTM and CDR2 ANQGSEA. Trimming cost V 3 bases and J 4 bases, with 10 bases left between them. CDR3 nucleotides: TGCAGCGTTGATCGGGACACATACAATGAGCAGTTCTTC. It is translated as CSVDRDTYNEQFF.

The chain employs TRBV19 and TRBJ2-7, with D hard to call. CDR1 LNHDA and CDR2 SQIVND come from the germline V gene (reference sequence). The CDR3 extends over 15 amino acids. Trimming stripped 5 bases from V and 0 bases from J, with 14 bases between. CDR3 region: CASSLNPLSSYEQYF. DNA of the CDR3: TGTGCCAGTAGTTTGAATCCTCTGAGCTCCTACGAGCAGTACTTC.

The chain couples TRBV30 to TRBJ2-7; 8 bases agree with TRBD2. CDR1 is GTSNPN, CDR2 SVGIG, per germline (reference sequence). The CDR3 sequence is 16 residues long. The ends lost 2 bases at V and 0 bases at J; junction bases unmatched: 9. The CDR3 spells CAWSTYAGGLSYEQYF. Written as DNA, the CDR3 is TGTGCCTGGAGTACTTATGCGGGGGGACTCTCCTACGAGCAGTACTTC.

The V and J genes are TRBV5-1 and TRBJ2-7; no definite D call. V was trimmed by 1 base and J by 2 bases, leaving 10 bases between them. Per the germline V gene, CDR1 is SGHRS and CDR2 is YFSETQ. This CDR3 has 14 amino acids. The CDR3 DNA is TGCGCCAGCAGCTTGTTCGACGGTACCTACGAGCAGTACTTC. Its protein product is CASSLFDGTYEQYF.

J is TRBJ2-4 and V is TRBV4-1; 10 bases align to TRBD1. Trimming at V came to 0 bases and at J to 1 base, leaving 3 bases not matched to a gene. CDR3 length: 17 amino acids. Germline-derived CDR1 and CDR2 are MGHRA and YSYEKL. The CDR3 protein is CASSQEPGQGAKNIQYF. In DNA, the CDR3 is TGCGCCAGCAGCCAAGAACCGGGACAGGGGGCCAAAAACATTCAGTACTTC.

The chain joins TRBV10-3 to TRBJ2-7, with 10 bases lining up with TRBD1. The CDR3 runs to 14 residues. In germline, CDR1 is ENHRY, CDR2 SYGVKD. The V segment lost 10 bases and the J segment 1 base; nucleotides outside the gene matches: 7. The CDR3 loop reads CATRGQGLSYEQYF. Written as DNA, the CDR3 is TGTGCCACCCGGGGACAGGGGTTATCCTACGAGCAGTACTTC.

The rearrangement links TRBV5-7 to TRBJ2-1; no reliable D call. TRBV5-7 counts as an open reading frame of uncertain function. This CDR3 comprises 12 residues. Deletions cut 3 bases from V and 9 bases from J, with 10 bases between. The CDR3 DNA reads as TGTGCCAGCAGCTCAGACAATGTTGAGCAGTTCTTC. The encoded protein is CASSSDNVEQFF.

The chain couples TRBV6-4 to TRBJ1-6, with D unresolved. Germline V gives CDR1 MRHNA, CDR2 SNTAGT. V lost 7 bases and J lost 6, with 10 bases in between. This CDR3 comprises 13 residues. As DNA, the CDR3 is TGTGCCAGCAATCGGGATGGTAATTCACCCCTCCACTTT. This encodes CASNRDGNSPLHF.

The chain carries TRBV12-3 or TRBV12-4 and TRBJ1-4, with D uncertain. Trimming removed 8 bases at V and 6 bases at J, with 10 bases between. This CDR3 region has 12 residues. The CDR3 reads CASGRVDEKLFF. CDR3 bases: TGTGCCAGCGGTAGGGTGGATGAAAAACTGTTTTTT.

CDR3 sequence (DNA): TGTGCCAGCAGCGATCAGGGCGGAAACGATGAGCAGTTCTTC. Amino acid sequence: CASSDQGGNDEQFF. V gene TRBV27 combines with J gene TRBJ2-1; maybe TRBD1 (5 bases). V was trimmed by 6 bases and J by 8 bases, leaving 17 bases between them. The CDR3 runs 14 residues. Germline V lookup: CDR1 MNHEY, CDR2 SMNVEV (reference sequence).

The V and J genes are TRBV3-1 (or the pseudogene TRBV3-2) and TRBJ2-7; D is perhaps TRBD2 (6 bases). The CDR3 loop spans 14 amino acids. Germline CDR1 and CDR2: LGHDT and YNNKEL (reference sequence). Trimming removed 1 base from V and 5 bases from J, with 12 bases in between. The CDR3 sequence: CASSQGAGLDEQYF. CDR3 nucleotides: TGTGCCAGCAGCCAAGGGGCGGGGTTGGACGAGCAGTACTTC.

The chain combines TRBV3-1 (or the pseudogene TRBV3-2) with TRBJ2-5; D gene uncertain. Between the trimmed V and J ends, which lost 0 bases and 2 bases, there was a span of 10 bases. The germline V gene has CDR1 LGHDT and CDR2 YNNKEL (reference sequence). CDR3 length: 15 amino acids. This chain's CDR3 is CASSQDLAVQETQYF. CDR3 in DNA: TGTGCCAGCAGCCAAGATTTGGCGGTGCAAGAGACCCAGTACTTC.

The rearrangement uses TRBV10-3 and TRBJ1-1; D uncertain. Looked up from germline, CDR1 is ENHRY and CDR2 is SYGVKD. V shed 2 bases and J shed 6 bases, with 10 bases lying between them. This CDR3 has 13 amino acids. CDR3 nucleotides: TGTGCCATCAGTGAGGATGTCACCGCTGAAGCTTTCTTT. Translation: CAISEDVTAEAFF.

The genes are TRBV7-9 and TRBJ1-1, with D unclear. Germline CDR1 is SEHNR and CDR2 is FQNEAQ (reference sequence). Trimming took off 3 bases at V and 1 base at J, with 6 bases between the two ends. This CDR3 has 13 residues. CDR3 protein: CASSFLENTEAFF. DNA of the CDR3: TGTGCCAGCAGCTTCCTGGAGAACACTGAAGCTTTCTTT.

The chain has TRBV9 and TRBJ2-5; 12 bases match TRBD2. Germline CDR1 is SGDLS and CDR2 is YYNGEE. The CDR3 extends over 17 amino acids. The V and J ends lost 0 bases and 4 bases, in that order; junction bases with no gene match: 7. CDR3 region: CASSVGASGGAGETQYF. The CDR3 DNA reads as TGTGCCAGCAGCGTAGGGGCTAGCGGGGGGGCAGGAGAGACCCAGTACTTC.

CDR3 loop: CASSLGTGVSRETQYF. In DNA, the CDR3 is TGCGCCAGCAGCCTCGGGACAGGGGTGTCTAGGGAGACCCAGTACTTC. The chain links TRBV5-1 to TRBJ2-5; the match to TRBD1 covers 10 bases. After removal of 4 bases from V and 5 bases from J, the junction contained 11 bases not matched to a gene. This CDR3 region has 16 residues. Germline CDR1 is SGHRS and CDR2 is YFSETQ.

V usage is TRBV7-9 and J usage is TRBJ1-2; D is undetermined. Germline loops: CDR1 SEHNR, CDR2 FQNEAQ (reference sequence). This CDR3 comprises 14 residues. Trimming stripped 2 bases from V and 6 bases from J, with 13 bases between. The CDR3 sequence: CASSLSSPWDGYTF. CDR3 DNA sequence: TGTGCCAGCAGCTTATCCTCCCCTTGGGATGGCTACACCTTC.

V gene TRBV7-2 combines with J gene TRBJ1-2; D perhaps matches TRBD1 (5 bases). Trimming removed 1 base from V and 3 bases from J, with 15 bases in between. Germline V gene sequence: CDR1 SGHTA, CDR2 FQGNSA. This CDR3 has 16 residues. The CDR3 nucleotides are TGTGCCAGCAGCTTAGACTTGGAGGGGCTGGACTATGGCTACACCTTC. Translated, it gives CASSLDLEGLDYGYTF. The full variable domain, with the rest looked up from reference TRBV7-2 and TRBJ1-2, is GAGVSQSPSNKVTEKGKDVELRCDPISGHTALYWYRQSLGQGLEFLIYFQGNSAPDKSGLPSDRFSAERTGGSVSTLTIQRTQQEDSAVYLCASSLDLEGLDYGYTFGSGTRLTVV.

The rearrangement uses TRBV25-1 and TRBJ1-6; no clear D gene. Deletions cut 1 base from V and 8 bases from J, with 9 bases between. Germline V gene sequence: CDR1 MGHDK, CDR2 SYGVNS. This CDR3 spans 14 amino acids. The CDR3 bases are TGTGCCAGCAGTGAATCCATAGGAGATTCACCCCTCCACTTT. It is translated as CASSESIGDSPLHF. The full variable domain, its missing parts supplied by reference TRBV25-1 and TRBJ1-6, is EADIYQTPRYLVIGTGKKITLECSQTMGHDKMYWYQQDPGMELHLIHYSYGVNSTEKGDLSSESTVSRIRTEHFPLTLESARPSHTSQYLCASSESIGDSPLHFGNGTRLTVT.

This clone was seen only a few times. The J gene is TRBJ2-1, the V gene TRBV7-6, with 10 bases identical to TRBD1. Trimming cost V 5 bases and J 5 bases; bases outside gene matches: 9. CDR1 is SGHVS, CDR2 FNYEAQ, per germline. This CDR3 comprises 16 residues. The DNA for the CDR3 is TGTGCCAGCAGCCCCACGGGACAGGGGTTCGACAATGAGCAGTTCTTC. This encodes CASSPTGQGFDNEQFF.

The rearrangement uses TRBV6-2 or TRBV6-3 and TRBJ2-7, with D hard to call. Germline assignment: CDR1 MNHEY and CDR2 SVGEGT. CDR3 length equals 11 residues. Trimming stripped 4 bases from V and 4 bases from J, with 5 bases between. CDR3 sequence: CASSLGYEQYF. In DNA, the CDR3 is TGTGCCAGCAGTTTGGGGTACGAGCAGTACTTC.

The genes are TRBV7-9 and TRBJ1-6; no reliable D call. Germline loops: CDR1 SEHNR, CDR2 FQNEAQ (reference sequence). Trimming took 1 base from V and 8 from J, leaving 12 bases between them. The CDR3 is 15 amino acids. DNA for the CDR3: TGTGCCAGCAGCTTAGGGGGATTGCTCGATTCACCCCTCCACTTT. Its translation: CASSLGGLLDSPLHF.